This T cell receptor (beta chain) was retrieved from a study of T-cell memory formation after mild COVID-19. The CDR3 sequence is 12 residues long. Germline V CDR1 and CDR2: SGHVS, FQNEAQ. V was pared by 8 bases and J by 4 bases, with 12 bases between. Each CDR3 protein gets one entry after TCRdb re-called the 5' RACE reads with MiXCR. The data show about 90,000 distinct CDR3 sequences, around 16% seen once. This clonotype was seen repeatedly, ten times or more. The chain uses TRBV7-8 and TRBJ2-7, with unresolved D. The sequencing sample was made of PBMCs or a T cell subset sorted from them (not recorded which). The sequence derives from a man aged 18 to 29 who had mild COVID-19 (a few samples of this study predate the infection). Cell type and time point are not known. The CDR3 sequence: CASVSTTYEQYV. CDR3 in DNA: TGTGCCAGCGTGTCGACCACTTACGAGCAGTACGTC.